Listed here are 6 T cell receptor beta chains from one sample, sequenced in a study of shared clonotypes between healthy human individuals. TCRdb keeps only in-frame clones here, not all; method: immunoSEQ multiplex PCR. This table holds hundreds of thousands of clones, 74% found once. Input material: memory CD4+ T cells sorted from blood. Subset defined: CD45RA-negative fraction. Receptors were obtained from a woman under 40 in good health.

V and J are TRBV28 and TRBJ1-5, with 11 bases lining up with TRBD1. There are 15 residues in the CDR3. In germline, CDR1 is MDHEN, CDR2 SYDVKM. The ends lost 7 bases at V and 4 bases at J; junction bases unmatched: 6. CDR3: CASIHGQGANQPQHF. CDR3 DNA sequence: TGTGCCAGCATCCATGGACAGGGGGCGAATCAGCCCCAGCATTTT.

Comments on this clone: The sample contains more than one DNA sequence encoding this CDR3. The rearrangement joins TRBV29-1 to TRBJ2-7, with a possible D match to TRBD2 (5 bases). Per the germline V gene, CDR1 is SQVTM and CDR2 is ANQGSEA. V lost 6 bases to trimming and J lost 0 bases, with 9 bases between them. This CDR3 has 12 residues. The CDR3 DNA follows: TGCAGCGTAATCCGGGACTCCTACGAGCAGTACTTC. Protein product: CSVIRDSYEQYF.

The chain has TRBV11-2 and TRBJ2-7, with 14 bases that match TRBD2. Trimming cost V 5 bases and J 1 base; bases outside gene matches: 4. The CDR3 is 16 amino acids. In germline, CDR1 is SGHAT, CDR2 FQNNGV. DNA for the CDR3: TGTGCCAGCAGCCCAGGACTAGCGGGAGGATCCTACGAGCAGTACTTC. The encoded protein is CASSPGLAGGSYEQYF.

This chain joins TRBV6-5 and TRBJ2-7; 11 bases are a match to TRBD2. This CDR3 has 15 amino acids. The V and J ends lost 4 bases and 3 bases, in that order; junction bases with no gene match: 5. Germline V lookup: CDR1 MNHEY, CDR2 SVGAGI. The CDR3 loop is CASSLRLAGLYEQYF. In nucleotides, the CDR3 is TGTGCCAGCAGTTTGAGACTAGCGGGACTCTACGAGCAGTACTTC.

The chain combines TRBV19 with TRBJ1-4; D may be TRBD1 (5 bases). This CDR3 contains 13 residues. CDR1 is LNHDA and CDR2 is SQIVND in the germline V gene (reference sequence). V shed 5 bases and J shed 4 bases, with 8 bases lying between them. The CDR3 sequence is CASSPGRNEKLFF. CDR3 DNA: TGTGCCAGTAGTCCAGGGCGTAATGAAAAACTGTTTTTT.

This chain uses TRBV9 with TRBJ2-2, with D perhaps given as TRBD1 or TRBD2 (5 bases each). Deletions cut 0 bases from V and 8 bases from J, with 17 bases between. Per the germline V gene, CDR1 is SGDLS and CDR2 is YYNGEE. The CDR3 spans 16 residues. The CDR3 protein is CASSVGDGRGAGELFF. The CDR3 DNA reads as TGTGCCAGCAGCGTAGGGGACGGGCGTGGAGCGGGGGAGCTGTTTTTT.